The 18 T cell receptor beta chains listed next were all sequenced from one sample in a study of cytomegalovirus exposure and HLA in healthy donors. Method: immunoSEQ multiplex PCR; TCRdb's copy keeps in-frame clones and lacks some. Here the sample spans under 200,000 clones, roughly 80% being singletons. Specimen: PBMCs. These receptors all stem from a man between 18 and 29 years old in good health and CMV-seropositive.

The chain couples TRBV5-5 to TRBJ2-3; possible D gene TRBD1, 5 bases. Trimming stripped 2 bases from V and 3 bases from J, with 16 bases between. In germline, CDR1 is SGHKS, CDR2 YYEKEE (reference sequence). The CDR3 contains 16 residues. In DNA, the CDR3 is TGTGCCAGCAGCTTCCGGCAGGGAACCTCAACAGATACGCAGTATTTT. It is translated as CASSFRQGTSTDTQYF.

The chain carries TRBV29-1 and TRBJ2-2; 7 nucleotides match TRBD1. CDR1 is SQVTM and CDR2 is ANQGSEA in the germline V gene. V dropped 2 bases and J dropped 3; count of bases not matched to a gene: 6. This CDR3 comprises 15 residues. The CDR3 spells CSVESQTGYTGELFF. CDR3 bases: TGCAGCGTTGAAAGTCAGACAGGGTACACCGGGGAGCTGTTTTTT.

The J gene is TRBJ2-5, the V gene TRBV18; the D gene is possibly TRBD1 (5 bases). Trimming removed 1 base from V and 5 bases from J, with 8 bases in between. CDR1 and CDR2 from the germline V gene are KGHSH and LQKENI. This CDR3 contains 13 residues. The CDR3 reads CASSPQGLETQYF. CDR3 in DNA: TGTGCCAGCTCACCACAGGGGTTGGAGACCCAGTACTTC.

The genes are TRBV7-9 and TRBJ2-7; 8 nucleotides line up with TRBD2. Unmatched junction bases numbered 8, after V lost 5 bases and J lost 2 bases. In germline, CDR1 is SEHNR, CDR2 FQNEAQ (reference sequence). The CDR3 covers 15 residues. The CDR3 spells CASSLREGVAYEQYF. Written as DNA, the CDR3 is TGTGCCAGCAGCCTACGGGAGGGTGTAGCCTACGAGCAGTACTTC.

CDR3 in DNA: TGTGCCAGCAGCGCCGGACTAGCGGGTAGGGGGGATACGCAGTATTTT. As protein: CASSAGLAGRGDTQYF. The rearrangement links TRBV7-3 to TRBJ2-3; 11 positions agree with TRBD2. In germline, CDR1 is SGHTA, CDR2 FQGTGA. Germline trimming cut 5 bases from V and 6 bases from J; bases unmatched to any gene: 10. The CDR3 is 16 residues long.

J is TRBJ2-7 and V is TRBV28; D is unclear. Germline assignment: CDR1 MDHEN and CDR2 SYDVKM. The CDR3 runs to 15 residues. V was trimmed by 2 bases and J by 0 bases, leaving 11 bases between them. The CDR3 DNA sequence: TGTGCCAGCAGTTTAGTTTGGGCTCCCTCCTACGAGCAGTACTTC. Translation gives CASSLVWAPSYEQYF.

The gene calls are TRBV4-2 and TRBJ1-1; possibly TRBD1 for D (6 bases). V shed 3 bases and J shed 4 bases, with 24 bases lying between them. Per germline, CDR1 LGHNA and CDR2 YNFKEQ. This CDR3 is built from 18 residues. The CDR3 here is CASSQSQHGNRVFTEAFF. The CDR3 nucleotides are TGTGCCAGCAGCCAGTCACAGCATGGTAACAGGGTCTTCACTGAAGCTTTCTTT.

This clone was counted a single time. This chain connects TRBV9 to TRBJ2-5; tentatively, D is TRBD2 (7 bases). CDR1 SGDLS and CDR2 YYNGEE come from the germline V gene. V was shortened by 3 bases and J by 10 bases, with 10 bases between the two germline ends. This CDR3 is 11 amino acids long. This CDR3 reads CASSEGGDQYF. The CDR3 DNA reads as TGTGCCAGCAGCGAGGGGGGGGACCAGTACTTC.

The genes are TRBV6-1 and TRBJ1-1; D is ambiguous. Germline CDR1 and CDR2: MNHNS and SASEGT. The CDR3 length is 14 residues. The V end was cut by 3 bases, the J end by 10 bases, with 18 bases between. Here the CDR3 DNA reads TGTGCCAGCAGTGATTCACTAACATTTTACGGAGCTTTCTTT. Translation: CASSDSLTFYGAFF.

The sample holds one count of this clone. The chain recombines TRBV7-2 with TRBJ2-7; possible D gene TRBD2, 6 bases. The length of the CDR3 is 16 residues. CDR1 is SGHTA and CDR2 is FQGNSA in the germline V gene. The V end lost 5 bases, the J end lost 3 bases, and 20 bases lay between the germline ends. CDR3 amino acids: CASSPRPSGPDYEQYF. CDR3 DNA: TGTGCCAGCAGCCCCCGTCCCAGCGGGCCAGACTACGAGCAGTACTTC.

J is TRBJ2-7 and V is TRBV19, with D possibly being TRBD1 (6 bases). V lost 4 bases, J lost 6 bases, and 10 bases lay in between. Germline assignment: CDR1 LNHDA and CDR2 SQIVND (reference sequence). The CDR3 runs 12 residues. The CDR3 is CASSRTGFEQYF. The CDR3 DNA is TGTGCCAGTAGTAGAACAGGGTTCGAGCAGTACTTC.

The chain joins TRBV5-6 to TRBJ1-1, with TRBD1 matching 12 bases. The germline V gene encodes CDR1 SGHDT and CDR2 YYEEEE. CDR3 length equals 16 residues. Germline trimming cut 2 bases from V and 5 bases from J; bases unmatched to any gene: 7. CDR3 residues: CASSFGTGGVDTEAFF. For the CDR3, the DNA is TGTGCCAGCAGCTTTGGGACAGGGGGCGTCGATACTGAAGCTTTCTTT.

This clone was counted between two and nine times. Other DNA sequences in this sample translate to the same CDR3. V is TRBV18 and J is TRBJ2-7; D is unclear. Germline assignment: CDR1 KGHSH and CDR2 LQKENI. Trimming left V 2 bases short and J 4 bases short, with 6 bases between. This CDR3 region has 12 residues. CDR3 residues: CASSPGSYEQYF. The DNA for the CDR3 is TGTGCCAGCTCACCAGGCTCGTACGAGCAGTACTTC.

The V and J genes are TRBV4-2 and TRBJ1-2; D perhaps matches TRBD1 (5 bases). V dropped 1 base and J dropped 7 bases, with 19 bases sitting between them. This CDR3 is built from 16 residues. Germline assignment: CDR1 LGHNA and CDR2 YNFKEQ. CDR3 in amino acids: CASSQGLIWGQGGYTF. The CDR3 DNA is TGTGCCAGCAGCCAAGGTCTCATTTGGGGTCAGGGTGGCTACACCTTC.

This chain joins TRBV2 and TRBJ2-1, with 15 bases fitting TRBD2. The CDR3 runs to 17 residues. Germline values: CDR1 SNHLY, CDR2 FYNNEI. Losses at the gene ends were 5 bases for V and 2 bases for J; bases not matched to a gene: 4. Here the CDR3 DNA reads TGTGCCAGCAGTCGGACTAGCGGGAGGGGCCCCTACAATGAGCAGTTCTTC. Amino acid sequence: CASSRTSGRGPYNEQFF.

This chain uses TRBV30 with TRBJ2-2, with 12 nucleotides matching TRBD2. V lost 4 bases and J lost 8; bases outside the gene matches: 8. The CDR3 is 15 residues long. Germline values: CDR1 GTSNPN, CDR2 SVGIG (reference sequence). CDR3 nucleotide sequence: TGTGCCTGGAATGTACTAGCGGGAGGAACAGGGGAGCTGTTTTTT. This translates into CAWNVLAGGTGELFF.

V gene TRBV2 combines with J gene TRBJ1-1, with TRBD1 as a possible D gene (6 bases). Germline V lookup: CDR1 SNHLY, CDR2 FYNNEI. The CDR3 sequence is 15 residues long. Trimming left V 9 bases short and J 4 bases short, with 21 bases between. The chain's CDR3 is CASRQVTGTTTEAFF. CDR3 in DNA: TGTGCCAGTCGACAGGTGACCGGTACTACCACTGAAGCTTTCTTT.

This chain joins TRBV9 and TRBJ2-2; D gene uncertain. Germline lookup yields CDR1 SGDLS and CDR2 YYNGEE. This CDR3 comprises 13 residues. V lost 1 base, J lost 1 base, and 2 bases lay in between. The CDR3 loop is CASSVQNTGELFF. The DNA for the CDR3 is TGTGCCAGCAGCGTACAGAACACCGGGGAGCTGTTTTTT. Combining the CDR3 with reference TRBV9 and TRBJ2-2 gives the whole variable domain DSGVTQTPKHLITATGQRVTLRCSPRSGDLSVYWYQQSLDQGLQFLIQYYNGEERAKGNILERFSAQQFPDLHSELNLSSLELGDSALYFCASSVQNTGELFFGEGSRLTVL.